This TCR beta chain was captured by sequencing in a study of blood T cell repertoires in COVID-19 (dated by TCRdb to 2018 to 2020). Background on the whole study: Samples covering the acute and convalescent phases of COVID-19 were provided by collaborators in the United States, Italy and Spain. The material from the prospective study consisted of cDNA or gDNA derived from T cells, B-cell-depleted T cells, or PBMCs. The sample metadata nearly always contained a de-identified subject ID, COVID-19 status, age in years and sex. Where available, HLA class I and class II types were obtained from metadata supplied by the sample provider rather than from assay-based typing. Subjects who had been exposed to COVID-19, were actively infected with it, or had recovered from it provided the deeply sampled blood TCRbeta repertoires that made up the dataset. The repertoires were released in a freely available public database intended as a resource for research on the immune response to SARS-CoV-2. The samples were drawn from two sources: the first 160 participants of the ongoing ImmuneRACE study, and 1,000 to 1,500 subjects contributed by 6 global collaborators. The study at large found these results: The amount of clinical and demographic metadata varied by source and participant and was provided uncurated.

The immunoSEQ Assay, a bias-controlled multiplex PCR, was used to amplify TCRbeta CDR3 regions from genomic DNA. Per the original workflow: The number of nucleated cells in each sample was estimated by amplification of reference gene primers within the assay. To quantify the absolute abundance of each unique TCRbeta CDR3 rearrangement, sequence reads were collapsed and filtered. For each sample, productive Simpson clonality was calculated by taking the square root of Simpson's diversity index across productive rearrangements. Imported from immuneACCESS, the table was reduced by TCRdb to in-frame sequences with V and J called. These copies leave out some clones; in studies compared against another copy, an unresolved V gene accounts for under half, and the cause of the remainder is not known. V, J and clone size derive from that table, while D and trimming were established from the DNA sequence. This sample has over 350,000 clones in its table, and around 89% of those were observed once. 1.2% of the sample belongs to the ten largest clones.

A word on this clone: No antigen is known for it. One base away there is no much larger clone; base qualities are not given.

In the prospective study, participants were about 18 to 89 years old, resided in about two dozen geographic areas of the United States, and were enrolled through a virtual design. In the prospective study, cohorts were assigned on the basis of participant-reported clinical history obtained from a screening survey and a study questionnaire. Recovered participants in ImmuneRACE Cohort 3 were defined as having two consecutive negative NP/OP PCR tests, clearance from a healthcare professional, or resolution of symptoms. Each participant in the prospective study had whole blood, serum and a nasopharyngeal or oropharyngeal swab collected by mobile phlebotomists. Participants in the prospective study had the option to provide additional blood draws and questionnaires over a 2-month period. Before DNA extraction, blood samples from the prospective study were shipped at room temperature or frozen. This receptor was identified in a woman aged 18-35 years who had recovered from COVID-19. The sequencing sample was made of PBMCs or T cells enriched from blood (not recorded which).

In nucleotide form, the sequence is TGTGCCAGCCGCAGCGGGGATACGAACACCGGGGAGCTGTTTTTT. Translated, this is CASRSGDTNTGELFF. The sequence is built from TRBV9 and TRBJ2-2, with 7 bases matching TRBD2. V is trimmed back by 7 bases and J by 0 bases, and the junction contains 6 bases that no gene match accounts for. CDR1 and CDR2 are drawn from the germline V gene: SGDLS, YYNGEE. From the cysteine through the phenylalanine, the CDR3 covers 15 amino acids. The sequence is cut down to CDR3 DNA, 45 bases in frame from base 1. Supplemented by the reference TRBV9 and TRBJ2-2 proteins around the CDR3, the complete variable domain is DSGVTQTPKHLITATGQRVTLRCSPRSGDLSVYWYQQSLDQGLQFLIQYYNGEERAKGNILERFSAQQFPDLHSELNLSSLELGDSALYFCASRSGDTNTGELFFGEGSRLTVL.